This T cell receptor beta chain was retrieved from a study of shared clonotypes between healthy human individuals. Study outcomes and limitations: Larger estimated richness was generally recorded for naive subsets relative to memory subsets.

Template for every sorted-subset replicate PCR totaled approximately 200 ng DNA, around 32,000 T cell genomes. Original analysis: Filtering differed since immunoSEQ provided only junctions, with no quality scores. Repertoires were generated with immunoSEQ multiplex PCR, while TCRdb's copy carries only in-frame clones and drops some. V and J calls and clone size come straight from that table; D and trimming were deduced from the DNA. The sample yields some 900,000 clones, around three quarters seen once. CDR3 length: 15 amino acids. Trimming stripped 5 bases from V and 2 bases from J, with 15 bases between. Germline values: CDR1 SEHNR, CDR2 FQNEAQ (reference sequence). A word on this clone: As yet, its antigen is unknown.

Memory CD4+ cells were the fraction left after CD45RA+ naive selection. The rearrangement joins TRBV7-9 to TRBJ1-2; a weak D match, TRBD1 (5 bases). Sequencing used memory CD4+ T cells sorted from blood. The subset denotes: CD45RA-negative fraction. The sequence was obtained from a young man in good health. CDR3 in DNA: TGTGCCAGCAGCCGCGGAGGGGCCCACAACTATGGCTACACCTTC. This sequence encodes CASSRGGAHNYGYTF.